These 23 T cell receptor beta chains originate from one sample sequenced in a study of T cells in Graves' hyperthyroidism and ophthalmopathy. Amplification yielded TCR beta CDR3 regions, with RNA transcripts as the source. Carried out on the TCR CDR3, a first-round RT-PCR used the HTBI primer set. One entry per CDR3 protein, called by TCRdb with MiXCR from the multiplex PCR reads. The data contain roughly 200,000 distinct CDR3 sequences, around a sixth of them singletons. The sample was blood. Receptors were obtained from a woman aged 45-65 years with Graves' hyperthyroidism.

The V gene is TRBV5-1, the J gene TRBJ1-4; 9 bases are shared with TRBD1. The CDR3 spans 14 residues. From germline, CDR1 is SGHRS and CDR2 YFSETQ. The V gene end was trimmed by 3 bases and the J gene end by 7 bases; junction bases not matched to a gene: 4. In DNA, the CDR3 is TGCGCCAGCAGCTGGGGACAGGGAGCTGAAAAACTGTTTTTT. It yields the protein CASSWGQGAEKLFF.

V and J are TRBV7-2 and TRBJ1-6, with a possible D match to TRBD1 (6 bases). Germline CDR1 SGHTA, CDR2 FQGNSA. The CDR3 extends over 16 amino acids. The V and J ends lost 5 bases and 9 bases respectively, with 20 bases between them. CDR3 bases: TGTGCCAGCAGCCATTTTCCAGGGGCGATGAGTTCACCCCTCCACTTT. This translates into CASSHFPGAMSSPLHF. The variable domain in full, with the rest retrieved from reference TRBV7-2 and TRBJ1-6, is GAGVSQSPSNKVTEKGKDVELRCDPISGHTALYWYRQSLGQGLEFLIYFQGNSAPDKSGLPSDRFSAERTGGSVSTLTIQRTQQEDSAVYLCASSHFPGAMSSPLHFGNGTRLTVT.

The J gene is TRBJ2-2, the V gene TRBV5-4; 11 nucleotides match TRBD2. Germline V lookup: CDR1 SGHNT, CDR2 YYREEE (reference sequence). The CDR3 sequence is 19 residues long. With 4 bases clipped from V and 6 bases from J, the junction kept 17 bases outside the gene matches. The CDR3 loop reads CASSHPSAPSGGFPGELFF. CDR3 coding DNA: TGTGCCAGCAGCCACCCCTCCGCCCCTAGCGGGGGGTTCCCCGGGGAGCTGTTTTTT. Supplemented by reference TRBV5-4 and TRBJ2-2, the full variable domain reads ETGVTQSPTHLIKTRGQQVTLRCSSQSGHNTVSWYQQALGQGPQFIFQYYREEENGRGNFPPRFSGLQFPNYSSELNVNALELDDSALYLCASSHPSAPSGGFPGELFFGEGSRLTVL.

This clonotype occurred many times. CDR3 in amino acids: CATSVTFYNEQFF. DNA of the CDR3: TGTGCCACCTCCGTAACTTTCTACAATGAGCAGTTCTTC. V and J are TRBV28 and TRBJ2-1; D is unresolved. Germline values: CDR1 MDHEN, CDR2 SYDVKM. This CDR3 is built from 13 residues. The germline V and J ends were trimmed by 10 bases and 3 bases, with 13 bases remaining between them. Supplemented by reference TRBV28 and TRBJ2-1, the full variable domain reads DVKVTQSSRYLVKRTGEKVFLECVQDMDHENMFWYRQDPGLGLRLIYFSYDVKMKEKGDIPEGYSVSREKKERFSLILESASTNQTSMYLCATSVTFYNEQFFGPGTRLTVL.

This clonotype was seen repeatedly, ten times or more. The chain links TRBV6-5 to TRBJ2-1; no reliable D call. Germline lookup yields CDR1 MNHEY and CDR2 SVGAGI. The CDR3 has 17 amino acids. The V end was cut by 0 bases, the J end by 4 bases, with 16 bases between. As DNA, the CDR3 is TGTGCCAGCAGTTACTCTGGCACAATAAGCCCTTACAATGAGCAGTTCTTC. Amino acid sequence: CASSYSGTISPYNEQFF.

The rearrangement links TRBV11-2 to TRBJ2-4; 13 nucleotides align to TRBD2. The germline CDR1 and CDR2 sequences are SGHAT and FQNNGV. The CDR3 is 17 amino acids. Trimming took 4 bases from V and 3 from J; bases not matched to a gene: 6. The chain's CDR3 is CASSSVGLAGVKNIQYF. For the CDR3, the DNA is TGTGCCAGCAGCTCCGTTGGACTAGCGGGAGTCAAAAACATTCAGTACTTC.

The V gene is TRBV6-6, the J gene TRBJ2-5; 8 bases match TRBD2. The CDR3 length is 17 residues. The V segment lost 1 base and the J segment 2 bases; nucleotides outside the gene matches: 9. Per germline, CDR1 MNHNY and CDR2 SVGAGI (reference sequence). CDR3: CASSYFPGTRAQETQYF. DNA of the CDR3: TGTGCCAGCAGTTACTTCCCCGGGACTAGGGCTCAAGAGACCCAGTACTTC.

This clonotype was recorded many times. The chain joins TRBV12-3 or TRBV12-4 to TRBJ2-5; 10 bases line up with TRBD2. This CDR3 has 16 residues. V lost 3 bases to trimming and J lost 0 bases; unmatched junction nucleotides: 4. CDR3 loop: CASSFELAGNQETQYF. Here the CDR3 DNA reads TGTGCCAGCAGTTTTGAACTAGCGGGAAACCAAGAGACCCAGTACTTC.

Turning to this clonotype: In this CDR3 the conserved last residue, phenylalanine or tryptophan, is missing, so a read error is likely. The rearrangement uses TRBV14 and TRBJ2-7; 14 positions match TRBD2. CDR1 is SGHDN, CDR2 FVKESK, per germline. After removal of 1 base from V and 6 bases from J, the junction contained 5 bases not matched to a gene. The CDR3 loop spans 16 amino acids. This CDR3 is CASSQGTSGRRTEQYL. The CDR3 bases are TGTGCCAGCAGCCAAGGGACTAGCGGGAGGCGTACCGAGCAGTACCTC.

The V gene is TRBV30, the J gene TRBJ2-7, with a weak D call TRBD1 (5 bases). The CDR3 contains 13 residues. The germline V gene encodes CDR1 GTSNPN and CDR2 SVGIG (reference sequence). CDR3 nucleotides: TGTGCAATTTTAGGGGCCCCCTCCTACGAGCAGTACTTC. It specifies CAILGAPSYEQYF.

In its sample, this clonotype was seen many times. The CDR3 DNA reads as TGTGCCAGCAGTTTATCCGGACAGGATACGCAGTATTTT. Translated, it gives CASSLSGQDTQYF. The V and J genes are TRBV27 and TRBJ2-3, with D possibly matching TRBD1 (6 bases). This CDR3 is built from 13 residues. In germline, CDR1 is MNHEY, CDR2 SMNVEV (reference sequence). V lost 0 bases and J lost 6, with 7 bases in between.

This clonotype was detected ten times or more. The J gene is TRBJ2-1, the V gene TRBV12-3 or TRBV12-4, with D tentatively TRBD1 or TRBD2 (6 bases each). There are 15 residues in the CDR3. V lost 4 bases and J lost 7, with 17 bases in between. The CDR3 spells CASSSPLLGGNEQFF. The DNA of the CDR3 is TGTGCCAGCAGTTCCCCACTACTAGGGGGGAATGAGCAGTTCTTC.

V gene TRBV19 combines with J gene TRBJ1-2, with TRBD1 as a possible D gene (5 bases). The CDR3 has 16 residues. Germline-derived CDR1 and CDR2 are LNHDA and SQIVND (reference sequence). V was trimmed by 7 bases and J by 5 bases, leaving 23 bases between them. The CDR3 region is CASTPGRGRGLYGYTF. CDR3 DNA: TGTGCCAGTACCCCGGGAAGGGGAAGAGGGCTATATGGCTACACCTTC.

The chain is built from TRBV19 and TRBJ1-5; D is perhaps TRBD1 (5 bases). This CDR3 is 13 amino acids long. Germline-derived CDR1 and CDR2 are LNHDA and SQIVND (reference sequence). Trimming cost V 8 bases and J 7 bases, with 15 bases left between them. The chain's CDR3 is CASGEQGRQPQHF. In DNA, the CDR3 is TGTGCCAGTGGGGAGCAGGGCAGGCAGCCCCAGCATTTT.

The chain combines TRBV10-2 with TRBJ1-2; 8 nucleotides match TRBD1. The V gene end was trimmed by 6 bases and the J gene end by 8 bases; junction bases not matched to a gene: 8. The CDR3 is made up of 13 amino acids. Germline lookup yields CDR1 WSHSY and CDR2 SAAADI. The CDR3 region has the DNA TGCGCCAGCAGAGCGACAGGGGTAGGAGGCTACACCTTC. It yields the protein CASRATGVGGYTF.

There are many counts of this clonotype. The rearrangement uses TRBV20-1 and TRBJ2-3; 7 bases align to TRBD1. CDR3 length: 12 amino acids. The germline gives CDR1 DFQATT, CDR2 SNEGSKA (reference sequence). The V segment lost 5 bases and the J segment 4 bases; nucleotides outside the gene matches: 3. Here the CDR3 reads CSARTGSDTQYF. CDR3 in DNA: TGCAGTGCTCGGACAGGATCAGATACGCAGTATTTT.

The chain recombines TRBV3-1 with TRBJ2-3; 9 bases are a match to TRBD2. V lost 0 bases to trimming and J lost 7 bases; unmatched junction nucleotides: 11. Germline V lookup: CDR1 LGHDT, CDR2 YNNKEL (reference sequence). The CDR3 covers 17 residues. This CDR3 is CASSQDSPAGGQHTQYF. The CDR3 DNA follows: TGTGCCAGCAGCCAAGATAGTCCAGCGGGGGGCCAGCATACGCAGTATTTT.

This clonotype occurred many times. This chain uses TRBV20-1 with TRBJ2-7; D gene ambiguous. Germline V gives CDR1 DFQATT, CDR2 SNEGSKA (reference sequence). With 0 bases removed from V and 0 bases from J, the gap between germline ends came to 12 bases. The CDR3 runs 15 residues. For the CDR3, the DNA is TGCAGTGCTAGAGATCTCGGAAAGAACTCCTACGAGCAGTACTTC. As protein: CSARDLGKNSYEQYF.

The table lists this clonotype with a few counts. The chain is built from TRBV7-9 and TRBJ1-2; TRBD1 is a possible D gene (5 bases). The length of the CDR3 is 16 residues. CDR1 SEHNR and CDR2 FQNEAQ come from the germline V gene (reference sequence). Trimming removed 6 bases at V and 6 bases at J, with 23 bases between. The CDR3 loop is CASRYPPGSRDDGYTF. Here the CDR3 DNA reads TGTGCCAGCAGATACCCGCCCGGGAGCAGGGACGATGGCTACACCTTC.

With respect to this clonotype: Since a much larger clone is just one base distant, this may be a read error. V gene TRBV5-1 combines with J gene TRBJ1-1; the D gene is possibly TRBD1 (5 bases). The CDR3 totals 16 residues. Per germline, CDR1 SGHRS and CDR2 YFSETQ. CDR3: CASGLGTGLSNTEAFF. The DNA of the CDR3 is TGCGCCAGCGGCTTGGGAACAGGCCTATCGAACACTGAAGCTTTCTTT.

The chain combines TRBV7-6 with TRBJ1-4; 8 nucleotides match TRBD1. V dropped 4 bases and J dropped 4; count of bases not matched to a gene: 5. Germline V lookup: CDR1 SGHVS, CDR2 FNYEAQ. The CDR3 is made up of 15 amino acids. The CDR3 loop reads CASSSGTGVNEKLFF. CDR3 coding DNA: TGTGCCAGCAGCTCAGGGACAGGAGTTAATGAAAAACTGTTTTTT.

The chain combines TRBV7-2 with TRBJ2-4, with a possible D match to TRBD2 (6 bases). Trimming left V 3 bases short and J 0 bases short, with 21 bases between. CDR1 is SGHTA, CDR2 FQGNSA, per germline. This CDR3 is built from 19 residues. The CDR3 region is CASSLDYNKTPRAKNIQYF. In DNA form, the CDR3 reads TGTGCCAGCAGCTTGGACTACAACAAGACCCCCAGAGCCAAAAACATTCAGTACTTC.

This clonotype was detected ten times or more. The CDR3 DNA reads as TGTGCCAGCACACCGACAGGCATCTATGGCTACACCTTC. It codes for CASTPTGIYGYTF. The chain uses TRBV6-1 and TRBJ1-2; maybe TRBD1 (6 bases). The germline gives CDR1 MNHNS, CDR2 SASEGT. The CDR3 has 13 amino acids. V was trimmed by 7 bases and J by 4 bases, leaving 13 bases between them.